This is a list of T cell receptor beta chains from one sample in a study of blood T cell repertoires in COVID-19. Clones were sequenced by immunoSEQ multiplex PCR, and TCRdb holds only the in-frame ones, with some missing. The sample includes a few hundred thousand clones, around 85% of them seen just once. The sample comprised peripheral blood. The receptors here all came from a woman between 65 and 79 years old with acute or convalescent COVID-19. The CDR3 runs from the conserved cysteine through the conserved F or W.

TRBJ1-1,TRBV6-2/TRBV6-3,CASSYSESGEAFF
TRBJ1-2,TRBV7-9,CASSSNTGNGYTF
TRBJ1-4,TRBV7-9,CASSRTQGIDEKLFF
TRBJ2-5,TRBV3-1/TRBV3-2,CASSHTGGTGETQYF
TRBJ2-7,TRBV18,CASSQDRVHEQYF
TRBJ1-2,TRBV4-2,CASSQDAGGGGYTF
TRBJ2-1,TRBV7-9,CASIYGAGYNEQFF
TRBJ1-2,TRBV5-1,CASRPGQGSDGYTF
TRBJ1-1,TRBV6-5,CATRGFTLRGTEAFF
TRBJ2-1,TRBV27,CASRKNPRSYNEQFF
TRBJ2-7,TRBV7-2,CASSPDRGGYEQYF
TRBJ2-3,TRBV5-1,CASSIGQGTDTQYF
TRBJ1-1,TRBV19,CASSPRGGSEAFF
TRBJ2-7,TRBV5-1,CASNPGQGHEQYF
TRBJ2-4,TRBV7-9,CASSADRVSKNIQYF
TRBJ1-5,TRBV7-9,CASSAQGAQHF
TRBJ2-7,TRBV11-2,CASSFTGSEGEQYF
TRBJ1-1,TRBV7-3,CASSSAGRATEAFF
TRBJ2-3,TRBV6-5,CASRRSGPPTDTQYF
TRBJ1-4,TRBV19,CASKAGDNEKLFF
TRBJ2-7,TRBV2,CASKGGDFSVYEQYF
TRBJ2-3,TRBV20-1,CSASRGQGMSDTQYF
TRBJ1-1,TRBV10-1,CASSEDPPTGGITEAFF
TRBJ1-2,TRBV12-3/TRBV12-4,CASSVGQGHGYTF
TRBJ1-2,TRBV3-1/TRBV3-2,CASSPVGGAGYTF
TRBJ1-2,TRBV19,CASHPGSTGSSGYTF
TRBJ2-3,TRBV18,CASSPPFRGGSTDTQYF
TRBJ1-6,TRBV6-5,CASIGGTVSPPLHF
TRBJ1-4,TRBV9,CASSVGDRVGSGEKLFF
TRBJ2-7,TRBV18,CASKLDSQHEQYF
TRBJ1-1,TRBV5-6,CASSLGQGRAEAFF
TRBJ2-7,TRBV27,CASSFRQGTYEQYF
TRBJ2-2,TRBV9,CASSPDRGYTGELFF
TRBJ1-1,TRBV27,CASSLWDRGNAFF
TRBJ2-3,TRBV15,CATSPSGVSDTQYF
TRBJ1-2,TRBV6-5,CASSYDRGLYGYTF
TRBJ2-5,TRBV7-8,CASSLSNIQETQYF
TRBJ2-2,TRBV20-1,CSASGGTGKRTGELFF
TRBJ1-5,TRBV7-8,CASSLQGGNQPQHF
TRBJ1-2,TRBV12-3/TRBV12-4,CASSTGSMDYTF
TRBJ1-3,TRBV4-2,CASSQEGRTGIAPGYF
TRBJ1-2,TRBV4-2,CASSQEGGYGYTF
TRBJ2-3,TRBV6-4,CASSDSALVRTDTQYF
TRBJ2-7,TRBV3-1/TRBV3-2,CASSLLPGTGAYEQYF
TRBJ2-7,TRBV7-9,CASSLDRVREYEQYF
TRBJ1-1,TRBV9,CASSFARGNTEAFF
TRBJ1-5,TRBV2,CASTGMGAGQPQHF
TRBJ2-2,TRBV18,CASSPTVGTANTGELFF
TRBJ1-3,TRBV5-1,CASAEQGVTGNTIYF
TRBJ2-3,TRBV5-4,CASRSGGATDTQYF
TRBJ2-2,TRBV7-2,CASSPRSRVDTGELFF
TRBJ1-1,TRBV10-3,CAIGDSSLNTEAFF
TRBJ1-4,TRBV7-9,CASSLRGPTGTNEKLFF
TRBJ2-7,TRBV3-1/TRBV3-2,CASSLDTSSYEQYF
TRBJ2-5,TRBV7-6,CASSPVGASGGEETQYF
TRBJ1-1,TRBV12-5,CASGLLGGTEAFF
TRBJ1-1,TRBV5-1,CASSPQGGNTEAFF
TRBJ2-4,TRBV5-4,CASSLIGRGENIQYF
TRBJ2-1,TRBV20-1,CSASPGTGSSYNEQFF
TRBJ2-3,TRBV9,CASSVLSTDTQYF